Following are 5 T cell receptor beta chains from one sample sequenced in a study of cytomegalovirus exposure and HLA in healthy donors. PCR used 60 Vbeta primers and 13 Jbeta primers. The method was immunoSEQ multiplex PCR; TCRdb's version includes in-frame clones alone and lacks a portion of them. This sample has about 97,000 clones, with about 81% found just once. Sequencing was carried out using PBMCs. Source of these receptors: a man aged 40-50 years in good health and CMV-seropositive.

CDR3 amino acids: CASSLGSRPFYGYTF. The CDR3 DNA sequence: TGTGCCAGCAGCTTGGGATCCAGGCCGTTTTATGGCTACACCTTC. The chain has TRBV5-4 and TRBJ1-2; the D is unclear. The CDR3 consists of 15 residues. The germline V and J ends were trimmed by 0 bases and 5 bases, with 14 bases remaining between them. Germline CDR1 and CDR2: SGHNT and YYREEE (reference sequence).

The chain couples TRBV6-5 to TRBJ2-7; D gene unclear. There are 14 residues in the CDR3. Germline V gene data show CDR1 as MNHEY and CDR2 as SVGAGI. The V end was cut by 0 bases, the J end by 6 bases, with 12 bases between. The CDR3 DNA sequence: TGTGCCAGCAGTTACTCGAAGGCAGGTCGCGAGCAGTACTTC. Its translation: CASSYSKAGREQYF.

V is TRBV5-1 and J is TRBJ1-4, with TRBD1 matching 7 bases. In germline, CDR1 is SGHRS, CDR2 YFSETQ. The CDR3 has 15 amino acids. V shed 1 base and J 6 bases; nucleotides not matched to a gene: 6. The DNA of the CDR3 is TGCGCCAGCAGCTTGAAAGGGGGCGTCTATGAAAAACTGTTTTTT. This sequence encodes CASSLKGGVYEKLFF.

The chain recombines TRBV5-6 with TRBJ1-5; 9 bases are a match to TRBD1. The CDR3 runs to 16 residues. Unmatched junction bases numbered 9, after V lost 5 bases and J lost 3 bases. The V gene's germline CDR1 is SGHDT and CDR2 YYEEEE. CDR3: CASSRGQGRSNQPQHF. The CDR3 nucleotides read TGTGCCAGCAGTCGTGGACAGGGGCGATCCAATCAGCCCCAGCATTTT.

This clone came up a few times. The chain has TRBV4-1 and TRBJ1-3; D gene uncertain. CDR1 and CDR2 (germline): MGHRA, YSYEKL. This CDR3 has 15 amino acids. V dropped 0 bases and J dropped 0 bases, with 6 bases sitting between them. CDR3 amino acids: CASSQETVSGNTIYF. The DNA of the CDR3 is TGCGCCAGCAGCCAAGAAACAGTCTCTGGAAACACCATATATTTT.